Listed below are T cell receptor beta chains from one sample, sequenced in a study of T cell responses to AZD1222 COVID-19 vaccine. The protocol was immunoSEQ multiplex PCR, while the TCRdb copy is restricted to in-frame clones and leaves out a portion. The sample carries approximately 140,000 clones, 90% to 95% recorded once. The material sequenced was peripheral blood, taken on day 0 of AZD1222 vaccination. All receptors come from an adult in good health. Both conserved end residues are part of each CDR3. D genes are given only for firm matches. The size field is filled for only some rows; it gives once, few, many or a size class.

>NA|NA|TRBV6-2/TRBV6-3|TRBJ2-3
CASSYSSTRGSQYF
TGTGCCAGCAGTTACTCGAGTACCCGGGGATCGCAGTATTTT
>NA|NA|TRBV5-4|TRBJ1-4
CASSLAGGSTNEKLFF
TGTGCCAGCAGCTTGGCGGGGGGCTCGACTAATGAAAAACTGTTTTTT
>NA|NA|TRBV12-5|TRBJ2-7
CASGLTTYEQYF
TGTGCTAGTGGCCTGACAACCTACGAGCAGTACTTC
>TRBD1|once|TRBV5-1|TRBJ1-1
CASSLEGARGTEAFF
TGCGCCAGCAGCTTGGAGGGGGCCCGGGGCACTGAAGCTTTCTTT
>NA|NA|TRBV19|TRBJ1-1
CASRIRPDLNTEAFF
TGTGCCAGTCGCATCCGGCCGGACTTGAACACTGAAGCTTTCTTT
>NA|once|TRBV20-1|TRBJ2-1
CSASLPVFYNEQFF
TGCAGTGCTAGTCTCCCCGTCTTCTACAATGAGCAGTTCTTC
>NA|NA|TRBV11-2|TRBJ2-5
CASSLDGDSQETQYF
TGTGCCAGCAGCTTAGACGGGGATTCCCAAGAGACCCAGTACTTC
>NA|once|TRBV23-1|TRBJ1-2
CAGEGGYGYTF
TGCGCGGGGGAGGGAGGGTATGGCTACACCTTC
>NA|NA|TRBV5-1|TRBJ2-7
CASSIGFGLSYEQYF
TGCGCCAGCAGCATTGGATTCGGACTTTCCTACGAGCAGTACTTC
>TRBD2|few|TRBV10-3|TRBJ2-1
CAISGQGLATNNEQFF
TGTGCCATCAGTGGACAAGGACTAGCGACTAACAATGAGCAGTTCTTC
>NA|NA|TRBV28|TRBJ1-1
CASSQNTEAFF
TGTGCCAGCAGCCAAAACACTGAAGCTTTCTTT
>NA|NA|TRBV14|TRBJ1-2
CASSQDLGLGGYTF
TGTGCCAGCAGCCAAGATTTGGGCCTCGGAGGCTACACCTTC